This T cell receptor (beta chain) was profiled in a study of siplizumab effects on memory and regulatory T cells. V lost 3 bases to trimming and J lost 2 bases, with 17 bases between them. CDR3 length: 18 residues. Germline CDR1 and CDR2: LNHDA and SQIVND (reference sequence). The sample holds a few counts of this clone. Data came from immunoSEQ multiplex PCR; TCRdb stores just in-frame clones and leaves some out. Of about 100,000 clones detected, about 91% appear once; the ten largest clones hold 0.14% to 0.15%. The chain is built from TRBV19 and TRBJ2-6; TRBD2 might be the D (5 bases). Sequenced material: CD4+ T cells sorted from blood. The clonotype was recovered from a human donor in good health. CDR3 sequence (DNA): TGTGCCAGTAGTATCGGGATCCTGGGCTTCACTGGGGCCAACGTCCTGACTTTC. Amino acids: CASSIGILGFTGANVLTF.